This TCR beta chain was observed in a study of Ad26.COV2.S vaccination and SARS-CoV-2 variants. This clone was picked up a small number of times. Sample treatment: 15 to 20 received Ad26.COV2.S at low or high dose, single or two shots; 5 received placebo; per-sample allocation not given. Sampling happened 63 days after the first vaccine or placebo injection. Repertoires were generated with immunoSEQ multiplex PCR, while TCRdb's copy carries only in-frame clones and drops some. The profile shows 350,000 to 450,000 clones, roughly four fifths of them singletons. The specimen comprised peripheral blood, sampled in a trial of Ad26.COV2.S vaccine versus placebo. This clonotype was obtained from a person between 18 and 65 years old who received the Ad26.COV2.S COVID-19 vaccine or a placebo.

CDR3 protein: CASSLIGRGLTPLHF. CDR3 sequence (DNA): TGTGCCAGCAGCTTAATCGGCAGGGGGCTTACCCCCCTCCACTTT. This sequence joins TRBV11-3 and TRBJ1-6, with 8 bases fitting TRBD1. The CDR3 consists of 15 residues. V was pared by 2 bases and J by 13 bases, with 10 bases of the junction left unmatched. Looked up from germline, CDR1 is SGHNT and CDR2 is YENEEA. The full variable domain, rest sourced from reference TRBV11-3 and TRBJ1-6, is EAGVVQSPRYKIIEKKQPVAFWCNPISGHNTLYWYLQNLGQGPELLIRYENEEAVDDSQLPKDRFSAERLKGVDSTLKIQPAELGDSAVYLCASSLIGRGLTPLHFGNGTRLTVT.